This paragraph covers one T cell receptor beta chain sequence. Its target is unknown. The data are from a study of response to subunit inactivated influenza vaccine. TCRdb re-called the RT-PCR reads through MiXCR, storing one row per CDR3 protein. The table has over 300,000 distinct CDR3 sequences, 20% to 25% seen once. Germline CDR1 is SQVTM and CDR2 is ANQGSEA. This CDR3 contains 13 residues. Between the trimmed V and J ends, which lost 7 bases and 6 bases, there was a span of 16 bases. The study's findings and limits: The authors suggested that few new T cells are recruited per seasonal influenza vaccination.

The chain couples TRBV29-1 to TRBJ2-1; tentatively, D is TRBD2 (5 bases). This receptor was obtained from a man aged 50 to 75 who received an inactivated influenza vaccine. The material sequenced was PBMCs from blood, taken less than 22 months after vaccination. CDR3 coding DNA: TGCAGCGCCAAAATCCTCACTAGCAATGAGCAGTTCTTC. This sequence encodes CSAKILTSNEQFF.